One sample yielded the 28 T cell receptor beta chains listed below, sequenced in a study of blood T cell repertoires in COVID-19. Measured with immunoSEQ multiplex PCR; TCRdb has only the in-frame clones, and not every one. The top ten hold less than 3.5% of the sample, which has under 150,000 clones, 70% to 90% seen once. The material sequenced was peripheral blood. Source of these receptors: a man in his forties with acute or convalescent COVID-19.

The chain has TRBV6-1 and TRBJ1-1, with D possibly being TRBD1 (6 bases). Trimming cost V 3 bases and J 0 bases, with 23 bases left between them. There are 19 residues in the CDR3. Germline V gene lookup returns CDR1 MNHNS and CDR2 SASEGT. The CDR3 bases are TGTGCCAGCAGTGATTTGCGGGTACAGGGATTCGGCATGAACACTGAAGCTTTCTTT. Translating it yields CASSDLRVQGFGMNTEAFF.

This rearrangement joins TRBV18 to TRBJ1-1; 7 nucleotides agree with TRBD1. V dropped 6 bases and J dropped 5; count of bases not matched to a gene: 9. Germline V gene sequence: CDR1 KGHSH, CDR2 LQKENI. The length of the CDR3 is 14 residues. CDR3 amino acids: CASSPTGPGTEAFF. CDR3 coding DNA: TGTGCCAGCTCCCCGACAGGGCCTGGGACTGAAGCTTTCTTT. Full variable domain (rest looked up from reference TRBV18 and TRBJ1-1): NAGVMQNPRHLVRRRGQEARLRCSPMKGHSHVYWYRQLPEEGLKFMVYLQKENIIDESGMPKERFSAEFPKEGPSILRIQQVVRGDSAAYFCASSPTGPGTEAFFGQGTRLTVV.

V usage is TRBV30 and J usage is TRBJ2-1; TRBD1 agrees at 8 bases. This CDR3 is 16 amino acids long. J gave up 1 base and V 2 bases, and 7 bases lay outside the gene matches. Germline assignment: CDR1 GTSNPN and CDR2 SVGIG (reference sequence). In DNA, the CDR3 is TGTGCCTGGAGTACGAGACAGGGGTCGTCCTACAATGAGCAGTTCTTC. Amino acid sequence: CAWSTRQGSSYNEQFF.

In DNA form, the CDR3 reads TGTGCCAGCAGTTACGTAATCACAAAGGGACAGGGTTATTACAATGAGCAGTTCTTC. As protein: CASSYVITKGQGYYNEQFF. The genes are TRBV27 and TRBJ2-1, with 9 bases aligning to TRBD1. V dropped 4 bases and J dropped 4; count of bases not matched to a gene: 17. The CDR3 is 19 residues long. The germline CDR1 and CDR2 sequences are MNHEY and SMNVEV (reference sequence).

This clone was recorded once. CDR3 DNA: TGTGCCAGCAGTCCGGGGGAGGCGGATACGCAGTATTTT. This encodes CASSPGEADTQYF. V gene TRBV12-3 or TRBV12-4 combines with J gene TRBJ2-3; D may be TRBD2 (6 bases). The V gene lost 5 bases and the J gene lost 6 bases, with 12 bases spanning the gap. This CDR3 has 13 residues.

This clone was seen only once. J is TRBJ2-5 and V is TRBV7-9; TRBD2 might be the D (6 bases). V lost 5 bases, J lost 2 bases, and 9 bases lay in between. The CDR3 sequence is 13 residues long. Germline CDR1 reads SEHNR; CDR2 reads FQNEAQ (reference sequence). CDR3 in DNA: TGTGCCAGCAGCCTGGGACTGCAAGAGACCCAGTACTTC. It specifies CASSLGLQETQYF.

The CDR3: CASSQERGQGGQPQHF. The CDR3 DNA is TGCGCCAGCAGCCAAGAGAGAGGACAGGGCGGTCAGCCCCAGCATTTT. This chain joins TRBV4-3 and TRBJ1-5, with 8 bases aligning to TRBD1. The CDR3 consists of 16 residues. Germline V gives CDR1 LGHNA, CDR2 YSLEER. The trim removed 0 bases at V and 6 bases at J, leaving 7 bases unmatched.

In nucleotides, the CDR3 is TGTGCCACCAGCCCGAGACAGAGCTCCTACGAGCAGTACTTC. It is translated as CATSPRQSSYEQYF. The rearrangement uses TRBV15 and TRBJ2-7; possibly TRBD1 for D (5 bases). Trimming pared 5 bases from V and 0 bases from J, leaving 11 bases between. This CDR3 is built from 14 residues. Germline V gene lookup returns CDR1 LNHNV and CDR2 YYDKDF (reference sequence).

This sequence joins TRBV5-1 and TRBJ2-6, with 8 nucleotides matching TRBD1. This CDR3 contains 16 residues. V shed 3 bases, J shed 0 bases, and the junction held 2 bases outside the gene matches. Germline loops: CDR1 SGHRS, CDR2 YFSETQ. The CDR3 bases are TGCGCCAGCAGCTCGACAGGGGTCTCTGGGGCCAACGTCCTGACTTTC. It yields the protein CASSSTGVSGANVLTF.

The chain has TRBV5-1 and TRBJ1-3; D not certain. The CDR3 extends over 14 amino acids. V was trimmed by 0 bases and J by 2 bases, leaving 6 bases between them. Per the germline V gene, CDR1 is SGHRS and CDR2 is YFSETQ. Written as DNA, the CDR3 is TGCGCCAGCAGCTTGGCAGGCGCTGGAAACACCATATATTTT. Translation: CASSLAGAGNTIYF.

The J gene is TRBJ2-1, the V gene TRBV7-6, with TRBD2 matching 8 bases. This CDR3 is 13 amino acids long. Germline V gene data show CDR1 as SGHVS and CDR2 as FNYEAQ. After removal of 1 base from V and 8 bases from J, the junction contained 1 base not matched to a gene. Here the CDR3 reads CASSLVLADEQFF. The DNA of the CDR3 is TGTGCCAGCAGCTTAGTACTAGCGGATGAGCAGTTCTTC.

The chain employs TRBV5-4 and TRBJ2-7; 9 nucleotides match TRBD1. Germline V gene lookup returns CDR1 SGHNT and CDR2 YYREEE (reference sequence). After removal of 4 bases from V and 5 bases from J, the junction contained 7 bases not matched to a gene. This CDR3 is built from 14 residues. Here the CDR3 reads CASSRRDRVDEQYF. CDR3 nucleotide sequence: TGTGCCAGCAGCCGACGGGACAGGGTCGACGAGCAGTACTTC.

The chain links TRBV5-1 to TRBJ2-3; TRBD2 agrees at 8 bases. Germline loops: CDR1 SGHRS, CDR2 YFSETQ. J lost 5 bases, V lost 0 bases, and 5 bases had no gene match. CDR3 length equals 15 residues. The CDR3 loop reads CASSLGFGGEDTQYF. DNA for the CDR3: TGCGCCAGCAGCTTGGGGTTCGGGGGGGAAGATACGCAGTATTTT. Drawing the rest from reference TRBV5-1 and TRBJ2-3, the complete variable domain is KAGVTQTPRYLIKTRGQQVTLSCSPISGHRSVSWYQQTPGQGLQFLFEYFSETQRNKGNFPGRFSGRQFSNSRSEMNVSTLELGDSALYLCASSLGFGGEDTQYFGPGTRLTVL.

V gene TRBV6-5 combines with J gene TRBJ2-3, with 8 bases lining up with TRBD1. The CDR3 has 15 amino acids. The V gene's germline CDR1 is MNHEY and CDR2 SVGAGI. V shed 6 bases, J shed 4 bases, and the junction held 9 bases outside the gene matches. DNA of the CDR3: TGTGCCAGCAGAATTACAGGGGGTCGGGCAGATACGCAGTATTTT. Translating gives CASRITGGRADTQYF.

The chain recombines TRBV6-4 with TRBJ1-2; 7 bases match TRBD1. The CDR3 totals 16 residues. V lost 3 bases and J lost 8; bases outside the gene matches: 15. Per the germline V gene, CDR1 is MRHNA and CDR2 is SNTAGT. CDR3 in amino acids: CASSDDGGGGMEGYTF. The CDR3 bases are TGTGCCAGCAGTGATGATGGAGGGGGCGGAATGGAGGGCTACACCTTC.

This clone has just one count. J is TRBJ1-5 and V is TRBV27; perhaps TRBD1 as D (6 bases). There are 13 residues in the CDR3. Germline CDR1 reads MNHEY; CDR2 reads SMNVEV (reference sequence). Trimming stripped 6 bases from V and 7 bases from J, with 13 bases between. The CDR3 region has the DNA TGTGCCAGCAGCCTCCAGGGGCGGCAGCCCCAGCATTTT. As protein: CASSLQGRQPQHF.

The chain uses TRBV18 and TRBJ1-1, with TRBD1 matching over 11 bases. The germline V gene has CDR1 KGHSH and CDR2 LQKENI. This CDR3 has 14 amino acids. With V trimmed by 6 bases and J by 4 bases, 4 bases remained unmatched. CDR3 region: CASSGQGEGTEAFF. DNA of the CDR3: TGTGCCAGCTCGGGACAGGGGGAGGGCACTGAAGCTTTCTTT.

The sample holds a few counts of this clone. The chain links TRBV30 to TRBJ2-7, with 8 positions matching TRBD1. The V and J ends lost 4 bases and 4 bases, in that order; junction bases with no gene match: 9. This CDR3 region has 14 residues. The germline V gene encodes CDR1 GTSNPN and CDR2 SVGIG (reference sequence). CDR3 sequence reads: CAWNRGADSYEQYF. CDR3 sequence (DNA): TGTGCCTGGAACAGGGGGGCCGATTCATACGAGCAGTACTTC.

The chain has TRBV5-1 and TRBJ1-2; no reliable D call. Germline assignment: CDR1 SGHRS and CDR2 YFSETQ. V dropped 1 base and J dropped 4 bases, with 8 bases sitting between them. The CDR3 is made up of 13 amino acids. The CDR3: CASSLTEAYGYTF. For the CDR3, the DNA is TGCGCCAGCAGCTTGACCGAGGCCTATGGCTACACCTTC.

The gene calls are TRBV27 and TRBJ2-3; 13 bases fit TRBD2. V trimming: 4 bases; J trimming: 2 bases; junction bases outside the gene matches: 3. In germline, CDR1 is MNHEY, CDR2 SMNVEV (reference sequence). There are 16 residues in the CDR3. The CDR3, as DNA: TGTGCCAGCAGTTGGGGACTAGCGGGGCCCACAGATACGCAGTATTTT. This encodes CASSWGLAGPTDTQYF.

This clone was picked up one time. The genes are TRBV5-4 and TRBJ2-3; 9 bases fit TRBD2. The CDR3 loop spans 15 amino acids. The junction had 7 bases not matched to a gene; V was cut back by 3 bases and J by 5 bases. Germline CDR1 reads SGHNT; CDR2 reads YYREEE (reference sequence). In nucleotides, the CDR3 is TGTGCCAGCAGCTGGAGCGGGGGGCGTGGAGATACGCAGTATTTT. Residues: CASSWSGGRGDTQYF.

V and J are TRBV24-1 and TRBJ1-1; 11 nucleotides align to TRBD1. The CDR3 consists of 16 residues. Germline V lookup: CDR1 KGHDR, CDR2 SFDVKD. The V gene end was trimmed by 2 bases and the J gene end by 2 bases; junction bases not matched to a gene: 3. This CDR3 is CATSDSRTGGNTEAFF. CDR3 DNA sequence: TGTGCCACCAGTGATTCTCGGACAGGGGGCAACACTGAAGCTTTCTTT.

V usage is TRBV6-5 and J usage is TRBJ1-2; 9 nucleotides align to TRBD1. Germline CDR1 MNHEY, CDR2 SVGAGI. This CDR3 region has 14 residues. Trimming removed 6 bases from V and 5 bases from J; junction bases left unmatched: 7. The CDR3 is CASRRQGVNYGYTF. The CDR3 nucleotides read TGTGCCAGCAGGAGACAGGGGGTCAATTATGGCTACACCTTC.

The CDR3 coding sequence is TGTGCTAGTGGTTCAGGGCTACAGTTCTCTGGAAACACCATATATTTT. It translates to CASGSGLQFSGNTIYF. The V and J genes are TRBV12-5 and TRBJ1-3; D perhaps matches TRBD1 (5 bases). CDR1 and CDR2 from the germline V gene are LGHNT and FRNRAP. The V gene lost 4 bases and the J gene lost 0 bases, with 13 bases spanning the gap. There are 16 residues in the CDR3. Full variable domain (missing parts from reference TRBV12-5 and TRBJ1-3): DARVTQTPRHKVTEMGQEVTMRCQPILGHNTVFWYRQTMMQGLELLAYFRNRAPLDDSGMPKDRFSAEMPDATLATLKIQPSEPRDSAVYFCASGSGLQFSGNTIYFGEGSWLTVV.

This chain connects TRBV2 to TRBJ2-7; D remains ambiguous. Germline CDR1 is SNHLY and CDR2 is FYNNEI. The CDR3 loop spans 12 amino acids. Trimming pared 8 bases from V and 2 bases from J, leaving 10 bases between. In DNA form, the CDR3 reads TGTGCCAGCGGTTACACGACCTACGAGCAGTACTTC. As protein: CASGYTTYEQYF.

This clone has a handful of counts. The CDR3 DNA is TGCGCCAGCAGCTTACTAGCGGGGACTAGCACAGATACGCAGTATTTT. It yields the protein CASSLLAGTSTDTQYF. This rearrangement joins TRBV5-1 to TRBJ2-3; the match to TRBD2 covers 10 bases. The CDR3 loop spans 16 amino acids. Germline V gene lookup returns CDR1 SGHRS and CDR2 YFSETQ. Trimming cost V 2 bases and J 0 bases; bases outside gene matches: 3.

The chain couples TRBV24-1 to TRBJ2-3; 7 nucleotides align to TRBD1. V dropped 3 bases and J dropped 3; count of bases not matched to a gene: 2. Germline V lookup: CDR1 KGHDR, CDR2 SFDVKD. The CDR3 has 14 residues. The CDR3: CATSDARGTDTQYF. The CDR3 DNA is TGTGCCACCAGTGATGCCAGGGGGACAGATACGCAGTATTTT.

This chain uses TRBV9 with TRBJ2-2; 8 bases align to TRBD1. J lost 5 bases, V lost 4 bases, and 10 bases had no gene match. Germline-derived CDR1 and CDR2 are SGDLS and YYNGEE. The CDR3 has 16 amino acids. The CDR3 coding sequence is TGTGCCAGCAGCAAAGCGGGCACAGGGGGGACCGGGGAGCTGTTTTTT. Protein sequence: CASSKAGTGGTGELFF.